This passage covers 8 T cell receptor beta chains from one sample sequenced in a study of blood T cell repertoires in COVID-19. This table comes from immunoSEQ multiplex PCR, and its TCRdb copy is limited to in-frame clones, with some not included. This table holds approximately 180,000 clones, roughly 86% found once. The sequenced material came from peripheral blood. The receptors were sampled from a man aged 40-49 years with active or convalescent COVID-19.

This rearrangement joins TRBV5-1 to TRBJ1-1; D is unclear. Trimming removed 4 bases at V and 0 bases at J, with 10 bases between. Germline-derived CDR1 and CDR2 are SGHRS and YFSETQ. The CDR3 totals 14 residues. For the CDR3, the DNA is TGCGCCAGCAGCCAGATCGGGGTGAACACTGAAGCTTTCTTT. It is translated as CASSQIGVNTEAFF.

CDR3: CASSQAPTSTGELFF. In DNA form, the CDR3 reads TGCGCCAGCAGCCAAGCCCCTACGAGCACCGGGGAGCTGTTTTTT. This chain links TRBV4-1 with TRBJ2-2, with no clear D. V was clipped by 1 base and J by 4 bases, with 10 bases between them. This CDR3 region has 15 residues. CDR1 is MGHRA, CDR2 YSYEKL, per germline.

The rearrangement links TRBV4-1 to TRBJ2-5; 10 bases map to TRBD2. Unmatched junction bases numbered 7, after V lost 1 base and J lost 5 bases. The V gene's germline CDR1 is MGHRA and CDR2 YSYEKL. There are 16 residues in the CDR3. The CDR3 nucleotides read TGCGCCAGCAGCCAAGCAGGAGCGGGGGGGGTTGAGACCCAGTACTTC. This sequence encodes CASSQAGAGGVETQYF.

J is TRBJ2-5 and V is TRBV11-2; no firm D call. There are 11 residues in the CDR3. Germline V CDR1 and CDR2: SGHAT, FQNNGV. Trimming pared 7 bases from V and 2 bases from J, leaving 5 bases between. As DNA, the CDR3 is TGTGCCAGCACCAAACAAGAGACCCAGTACTTC. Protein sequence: CASTKQETQYF.

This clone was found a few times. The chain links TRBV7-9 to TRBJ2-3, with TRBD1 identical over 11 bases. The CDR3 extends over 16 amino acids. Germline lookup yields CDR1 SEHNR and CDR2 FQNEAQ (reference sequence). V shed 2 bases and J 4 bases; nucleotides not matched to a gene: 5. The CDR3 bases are TGTGCCAGCAGCTTATCGCGGACAGGGGGCCCAGATACGCAGTATTTT. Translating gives CASSLSRTGGPDTQYF. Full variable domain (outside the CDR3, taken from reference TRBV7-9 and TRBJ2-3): DTGVSQNPRHKITKRGQNVTFRCDPISEHNRLYWYRQTLGQGPEFLTYFQNEAQLEKSRLLSDRFSAERPKGSFSTLEIQRTEQGDSAMYLCASSLSRTGGPDTQYFGPGTRLTVL.

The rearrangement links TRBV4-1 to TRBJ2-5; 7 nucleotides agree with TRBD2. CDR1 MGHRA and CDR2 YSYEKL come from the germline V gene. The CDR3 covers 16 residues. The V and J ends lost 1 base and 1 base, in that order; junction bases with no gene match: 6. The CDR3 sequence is CASSQVGGGLQETQYF. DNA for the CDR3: TGCGCCAGCAGCCAAGTGGGCGGGGGACTCCAAGAGACCCAGTACTTC.

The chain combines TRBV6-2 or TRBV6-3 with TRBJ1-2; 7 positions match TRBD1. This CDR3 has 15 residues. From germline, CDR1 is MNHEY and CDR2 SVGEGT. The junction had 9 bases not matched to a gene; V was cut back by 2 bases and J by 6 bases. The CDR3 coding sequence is TGTGCCAGCAGTTACCCCCCTACAGGGGACGATGGCTACACCTTC. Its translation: CASSYPPTGDDGYTF.

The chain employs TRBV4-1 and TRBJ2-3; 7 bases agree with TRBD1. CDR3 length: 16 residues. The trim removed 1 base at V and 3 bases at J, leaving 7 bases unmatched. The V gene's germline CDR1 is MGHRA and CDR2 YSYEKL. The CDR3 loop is CASSQGQGIRTDTQYF. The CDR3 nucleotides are TGCGCCAGCAGCCAAGGACAGGGCATAAGGACAGATACGCAGTATTTT.